The sequence of this T cell receptor beta chain was determined in a study of blood T cell repertoires in COVID-19 (dated by TCRdb to the early 2020s). In terms of the full investigation: Samples covering the acute and convalescent phases of COVID-19 were provided by collaborators in the United States, Italy and Spain. The material from the prospective study consisted of cDNA or gDNA derived from T cells, B-cell-depleted T cells, or PBMCs. Subjects who had been exposed to COVID-19, were actively infected with it, or had recovered from it provided the deeply sampled blood TCRbeta repertoires that made up the dataset. The samples were drawn from the first 160 participants of the ongoing ImmuneRACE study and from 950 to 1,500 subjects provided by 6 global collaborators. Sample metadata almost always included a de-identified subject ID, COVID-19 status, age in years and sex. Where available, HLA class I and class II types were obtained from metadata supplied by the sample provider rather than from assay-based typing. A freely available public database, intended as a resource for researchers studying the immune response to SARS-CoV-2, is where the repertoires were released.

Whole blood was collected in K2EDTA tubes by collaborating institutions according to the institutions' own protocols. For TCRbeta analysis, collaborator samples were shipped as frozen whole blood, as isolated PBMCs, or as DNA extracted from either sample type. Per the germline V gene, MGHDK is the CDR1 and SYGVNS is the CDR2. Here V drops 3 bases and J drops 1 base, and the junction holds 6 bases not matched to any gene. The CDR3 runs 16 amino acids, cysteine and phenylalanine included. Only the CDR3 DNA is retained, 48 bases long and in frame from the first base. Note on this clone: Its antigen specificity is not known. Within one base of it there is no much larger clone, and no base qualities were kept.

TCRbeta CDR3 regions were amplified from genomic DNA using the immunoSEQ Assay, a bias-controlled multiplex PCR. The source study handled its data this way. Nucleated cell counts per sample were estimated from amplification of reference gene primers within the assay. To quantify the absolute abundance of each unique TCRbeta CDR3 rearrangement, sequence reads were collapsed and filtered. For each sample, productive Simpson clonality was calculated by taking the square root of Simpson's diversity index across productive rearrangements. This is the immuneACCESS table as TCRdb keeps it, with only in-frame sequences that have V and J called. A part of the clones is gone; compared with another copy, unresolved V genes explain less than half, and the rest is unexplained. The V and J calls and the clone size are those of that table, but D and trimming were determined from the DNA. This sample gives 150,000 to 200,000 clones in total; around 80% of them show up just once. Roughly 2.8% of the sample is taken by the ten largest.

Paper-wide results and their limitations: How much clinical and demographic metadata was included differed by source and by participant, and the metadata was provided uncurated.

The rearranged segments are TRBV25-1 and TRBJ2-3; 8 bases in the middle match TRBD2. Specimen: peripheral blood. The source of this sequence is a woman in her fifties or sixties with acute or convalescent COVID-19. The nucleotides are TGTGCCAGCAGTGATGTTAGCGGGAAACGCACAGATACGCAGTATTTT. Translated, it reads CASSDVSGKRTDTQYF.